This T cell receptor (beta chain) was obtained from a study of T cells after yellow fever vaccination. Study-level findings and limits: Reappearance after the booster was seen for most primary-vaccination clones, at about 95% CD4 and around 90% CD8. Clonotypes appearing in both CD4 and CD8 compartments existed, and their share was small. A weaker but faster secondary response was observed, peaking on day 5 versus 15.

TCRdb reanalysed the 5' RACE reads using MiXCR and keeps one entry per CDR3 protein. The repertoire has over 250,000 distinct CDR3 sequences, about 4% of them found once; the top ten carry about 26%. V was clipped by 3 bases and J by 4 bases, with 6 bases between them. This CDR3 has 11 residues. CDR1 and CDR2 from the germline V gene are SQVTM and ANQGSEA. This clonotype showed up just a few times. Its antigen is as yet unknown. The material sequenced was PBMCs, taken 5 days after the yellow fever booster vaccination. This rearrangement joins TRBV29-1 to TRBJ1-2; D is ambiguous. The origin of this receptor is a man between 18 and 29 years old who received the YFV17D yellow fever vaccine. The CDR3 DNA is TGCAGCGTTGATAGGTCCTATGGCTACACCTTC. Residues: CSVDRSYGYTF.